The 14 T cell receptor beta chains presented below share a single source sample, sequenced in a study of T cells after yellow fever vaccination. Each CDR3 protein is one row after TCRdb ran MiXCR on the 5' RACE reads. Of approximately 260,000 distinct CDR3 sequences in the sample, 10% to 15% were seen once. Sequenced here: CD4+ T cells sorted from PBMCs, sampled 45 days after the yellow fever booster vaccination. The receptor set was obtained from a man aged 30 to 39 who received the YFV17D yellow fever vaccine.

V is TRBV5-1 and J is TRBJ1-1; the D is unclear. The CDR3 runs 12 residues. CDR1 and CDR2 (germline): SGHRS, YFSETQ. With 0 bases removed from V and 3 bases from J, the gap between germline ends came to 3 bases. CDR3 sequence reads: CASSLVDTEAFF. The CDR3 region has the DNA TGCGCCAGCAGCTTGGTGGACACTGAAGCTTTCTTT. The variable domain in full, with the rest retrieved from reference TRBV5-1 and TRBJ1-1, is KAGVTQTPRYLIKTRGQQVTLSCSPISGHRSVSWYQQTPGQGLQFLFEYFSETQRNKGNFPGRFSGRQFSNSRSEMNVSTLELGDSALYLCASSLVDTEAFFGQGTRLTVV.

This clonotype was picked up a small number of times. In nucleotides, the CDR3 is TGCGCCAGCAGCTTGGGGACAGCGAACACCGGGGAGCTGTTTTTT. This sequence encodes CASSLGTANTGELFF. The chain carries TRBV5-1 and TRBJ2-2; perhaps TRBD1 as D (6 bases). The CDR3 has 15 amino acids. V was cut by 0 bases and J by 0 bases, with 6 bases left in between. CDR1 is SGHRS and CDR2 is YFSETQ in the germline V gene.

This rearrangement joins TRBV7-2 to TRBJ1-1; D possibly corresponds to TRBD1 (6 bases). Germline CDR1 and CDR2: SGHTA and FQGNSA. This CDR3 has 14 residues. Trimming took 7 bases from V and 1 from J, leaving 13 bases between them. The CDR3 sequence: CASTTLGGNTEAFF. CDR3 bases: TGTGCCAGCACTACCCTAGGGGGGAACACTGAAGCTTTCTTT.

This clonotype appeared a few times. V and J are TRBV20-1 and TRBJ2-5, with D perhaps matching TRBD2 (6 bases). CDR3 length: 16 amino acids. V was pared by 5 bases and J by 5 bases, with 24 bases between. Germline V gives CDR1 DFQATT, CDR2 SNEGSKA (reference sequence). CDR3 sequence (DNA): TGCAGTGCTGGGGCAGGCGGGCCTCGAAGCGGGGAGACCCAGTACTTC. Encoded protein: CSAGAGGPRSGETQYF.

The rearrangement uses TRBV7-6 and TRBJ2-1, with 8 bases fitting TRBD2. This CDR3 contains 15 residues. The germline gives CDR1 SGHVS, CDR2 FNYEAQ. Trimming took 1 base from V and 4 from J; bases not matched to a gene: 3. CDR3 coding DNA: TGTGCCAGCAGCTTAGGGCGGGGGGCTTACAATGAGCAGTTCTTC. Translation gives CASSLGRGAYNEQFF. Full variable domain (remainder filled in from reference TRBV7-6 and TRBJ2-1): GAGVSQSPRYKVTKRGQDVALRCDPISGHVSLYWYRQALGQGPEFLTYFNYEAQQDKSGLPNDRFSAERPEGSISTLTIQRTEQRDSAMYRCASSLGRGAYNEQFFGPGTRLTVL.

This clonotype was seen a handful of times. The genes are TRBV4-2 and TRBJ1-6; D is possibly TRBD1 (5 bases). There are 15 residues in the CDR3. V lost 3 bases and J 9 bases, leaving 15 bases between the germline ends. CDR1 and CDR2 (germline): LGHNA, YNFKEQ. The CDR3 reads CASSQSRDGLSPLHF. In nucleotides, the CDR3 is TGTGCCAGCAGCCAGTCCCGGGACGGGCTTTCACCCCTCCACTTT.

The sample holds a few counts of this clonotype. The chain links TRBV12-3 or TRBV12-4 to TRBJ2-5, with 9 bases identical to TRBD2. This CDR3 spans 16 amino acids. V lost 1 base to trimming and J lost 5 bases; unmatched junction nucleotides: 8. The CDR3 coding sequence is TGTGCCAGCAGTTTAGAGCTAGCGGGGTTTGGTGAGACCCAGTACTTC. As protein: CASSLELAGFGETQYF.

The chain carries TRBV18 and TRBJ2-1, with 9 nucleotides matching TRBD1. The germline V gene encodes CDR1 KGHSH and CDR2 LQKENI. J lost 0 bases, V lost 5 bases, and 5 bases had no gene match. There are 16 residues in the CDR3. The CDR3 sequence is CASSAGTGSSYNEQFF. CDR3 nucleotide sequence: TGTGCCAGCTCAGCCGGGACAGGGAGCTCCTACAATGAGCAGTTCTTC.

Comment on this clonotype: This CDR3 is missing its conserved last phenylalanine or tryptophan, likely due to a read error. V usage is TRBV7-3 and J usage is TRBJ2-3; perhaps TRBD1 as D (5 bases). Per germline, CDR1 SGHTA and CDR2 FQGTGA. V shed 2 bases and J shed 0 bases, with 12 bases lying between them. The CDR3 consists of 16 residues. This CDR3 is CASSLDSKYSTDTQYY. The CDR3 DNA sequence: TGTGCCAGCAGCTTAGACAGCAAGTATAGCACAGATACGCAGTATTAT.

CDR3 DNA sequence: TGCAGCGGCTTACAGGATAGCAATCAGCCCCAGCATTTT. It translates to CSGLQDSNQPQHF. The rearrangement joins TRBV20-1 to TRBJ1-5; D is perhaps TRBD1 (5 bases). The germline CDR1 and CDR2 sequences are DFQATT and SNEGSKA (reference sequence). The CDR3 is 13 residues long.

This clonotype has ten or more counts. The chain joins TRBV11-2 to TRBJ2-1, with 9 bases matching TRBD1. With V trimmed by 6 bases and J by 4 bases, 7 bases remained unmatched. The CDR3 runs 15 residues. Germline-derived CDR1 and CDR2 are SGHAT and FQNNGV. CDR3 coding DNA: TGTGCCAGCAGAGGGACAGGGACGTCTTACAATGAGCAGTTCTTC. It yields the protein CASRGTGTSYNEQFF.

The chain couples TRBV30 to TRBJ2-3, with no clear D. Trimming removed 4 bases from V and 6 bases from J, with 11 bases in between. The CDR3 runs 12 residues. Germline-derived CDR1 and CDR2 are GTSNPN and SVGIG (reference sequence). CDR3 region: CAWTLAGDTQYF. Here the CDR3 DNA reads TGTGCCTGGACATTAGCTGGGGATACGCAGTATTTT.

Ten or more counts support this clonotype. This chain links TRBV5-6 with TRBJ2-1, with 8 bases identical to TRBD2. The V gene end was trimmed by 4 bases and the J gene end by 3 bases; junction bases not matched to a gene: 9. Germline lookup yields CDR1 SGHDT and CDR2 YYEEEE. The CDR3 loop spans 16 amino acids. CDR3 in amino acids: CASSPPLAGDYNEQFF. The CDR3 nucleotides read TGTGCCAGCAGCCCCCCCCTAGCGGGCGACTACAATGAGCAGTTCTTC.

This chain uses TRBV3-1 with TRBJ2-4, with TRBD2 as a possible D gene (5 bases). Germline V gives CDR1 LGHDT, CDR2 YNNKEL (reference sequence). The CDR3 loop spans 16 amino acids. Trimming removed 3 bases at V and 6 bases at J, with 18 bases between. CDR3 nucleotides: TGTGCCAGCAGCCAGGACTCTAGGGTCCGGGGAAACATTCAGTACTTC. The encoded protein is CASSQDSRVRGNIQYF.